The 13 T cell receptor beta chains given below trace back to one sample, sequenced in a study of monozygotic twins with inflammatory bowel disease (dated by TCRdb to about 2019). Library method: 5' RACE. For sequencing, an Illumina HiSeq 2500 was employed. TCRdb reprocessed the reads into one record per CDR3 protein sequence, lacking DNA. The data table for this sample lists under 200,000 distinct CDR3 sequences. The top ten clonotypes cover approximately 2.5% of the sample. Source material: blood. Receptor source: a human donor with ulcerative colitis or Crohn's disease, or a healthy co-twin of an affected twin (not recorded which).

CDR3 sequence: CASSAYRAEETQYF. This chain joins TRBV18 and TRBJ2-5; TCRdb outputs TRBD2, but without DNA this stays unchecked. The CDR3 totals 14 residues. Germline CDR1 and CDR2: KGHSH and LQKENI.

The chain employs TRBV14 and TRBJ2-5; TCRdb lists TRBD1, though no DNA is available to test this call. In germline, CDR1 is SGHDN, CDR2 FVKESK. CDR3 length equals 14 residues. CDR3 region: CASSRTGTSETQYF.

The rearrangement uses TRBV14 and TRBJ2-7; TCRdb returns TRBD1, unconfirmable since there is no DNA. CDR3 length: 14 amino acids. CDR1 is SGHDN and CDR2 is FVKESK in the germline V gene. CDR3 sequence reads: CASSPRQYKHEQYF.

The chain employs TRBV7-9 and TRBJ1-2; the TCRdb D gene call, TRBD1, has no DNA to confirm it. Germline V gives CDR1 SEHNR, CDR2 FQNEAQ (reference sequence). There are 15 residues in the CDR3. The CDR3 sequence is CASSPWTASNYGYTF.

This rearrangement joins TRBV6-2 or TRBV6-3 to TRBJ2-1; TCRdb outputs TRBD2, but without DNA this stays unchecked. This CDR3 spans 11 amino acids. Germline CDR1 and CDR2: MNHEY and SVGEGT. This chain's CDR3 is CASQREREQFF.

This chain connects TRBV7-9 to TRBJ1-1. Germline lookup yields CDR1 SEHNR and CDR2 FQNEAQ (reference sequence). The CDR3 has 15 residues. The CDR3 loop is CASSLERQTNTEAFF.

The chain links TRBV11-2 to TRBJ2-1; there is no DNA to check the TCRdb D call of TRBD1. Germline V gene lookup returns CDR1 SGHAT and CDR2 FQNNGV. CDR3 size: 16 residues. This CDR3 reads CASSLDIISSYNEQFF.

The chain employs TRBV28 and TRBJ1-5. The V gene's germline CDR1 is MDHEN and CDR2 SYDVKM. The CDR3 is made up of 17 amino acids. CDR3 loop: CASSKPGTPRSNQPQHF.

The CDR3 spells CASSQDLAPYEQHF. The chain uses TRBV3-1 and TRBJ2-7. CDR1 LGHDT and CDR2 YNNKEL come from the germline V gene (reference sequence). The CDR3 has 14 residues.

This rearrangement joins TRBV10-3 to TRBJ2-7. Germline values: CDR1 ENHRY, CDR2 SYGVKD. This CDR3 contains 12 residues. The CDR3 here is CAISESPHEQYF.

The rearrangement links TRBV9 to TRBJ2-7; TCRdb's D call of TRBD1 is untestable without DNA. CDR1 is SGDLS and CDR2 is YYNGEE in the germline V gene. The CDR3 length is 14 residues. CDR3 amino acids: CASSLDSVTYEQYF.

The chain carries TRBV12-3 or TRBV12-4 and TRBJ2-1; TCRdb's D call, TRBD2, is unchecked because there is no DNA. The CDR3 is 15 amino acids. CDR3 amino acids: CATVYSGEGRNEQFF.

This chain uses TRBV29-1 with TRBJ2-7; the TRBD2 assignment by TCRdb is unverifiable without DNA. Germline CDR1 SQVTM, CDR2 ANQGSEA. This CDR3 has 17 residues. CDR3 sequence reads: CSVGPRTPRWISYEQYF.